The source of this T cell receptor (beta chain) is a study of blood T cell repertoires in COVID-19. Study overall: The United States, Italy and Spain were the sources of the acute and convalescent COVID-19 samples. Sources were T cells, B-cell-depleted T cells, or PBMCs; the material itself was cDNA or gDNA.

The V gene's germline CDR1 is MNHNY and CDR2 SVGAGI (reference sequence). CDR3 length equals 15 residues. V lost 3 bases, J lost 7 bases, and 7 bases stayed unmatched. TCRdb's copy holds only in-frame clones and misses some; the assay was immunoSEQ multiplex PCR. The data show 200,000 to 250,000 clones, about four fifths seen once. Sequencing input: peripheral blood. The receptor comes from a woman aged 80 or older with acute or convalescent COVID-19. This sequence joins TRBV6-6 and TRBJ2-1; 9 bases align to TRBD1. DNA for the CDR3: TGTGCCAGCAGTTATTTAGGACAGGGGATGAATGAGCAGTTCTTC. Residues: CASSYLGQGMNEQFF.